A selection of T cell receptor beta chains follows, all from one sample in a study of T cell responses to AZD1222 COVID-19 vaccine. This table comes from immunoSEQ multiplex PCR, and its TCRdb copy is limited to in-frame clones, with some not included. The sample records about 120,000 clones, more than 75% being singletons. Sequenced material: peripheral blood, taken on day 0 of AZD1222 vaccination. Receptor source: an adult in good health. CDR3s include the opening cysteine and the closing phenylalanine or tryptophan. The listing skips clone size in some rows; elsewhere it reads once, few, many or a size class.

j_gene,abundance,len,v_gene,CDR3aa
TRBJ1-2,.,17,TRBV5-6,CASSSLSDRGRNYGYTF
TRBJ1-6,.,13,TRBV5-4,CASSLRGESPLHF
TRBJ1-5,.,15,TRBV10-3,CAINAGPISNQPQHF
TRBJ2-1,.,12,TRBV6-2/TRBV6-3,CASSYPAVEQFF
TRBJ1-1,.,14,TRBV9,CASSFTSGLTEAFF
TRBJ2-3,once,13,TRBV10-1,CASSVGLVDTQYF
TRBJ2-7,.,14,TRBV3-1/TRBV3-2,CASSLRDRLFEQYF
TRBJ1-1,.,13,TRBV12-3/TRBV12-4,CASSFGQLIGAFF
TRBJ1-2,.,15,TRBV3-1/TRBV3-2,CASSQETGRNYGYTF
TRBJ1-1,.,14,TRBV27,CASSLRGHSTEAFF
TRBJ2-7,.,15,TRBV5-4,CASSLGAGYRGEQYF
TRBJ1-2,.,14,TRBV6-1,CASSDSLPNYGYTF
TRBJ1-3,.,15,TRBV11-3,CASSLGPNSGNTIYF
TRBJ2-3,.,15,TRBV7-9,CASSSRLAAVDTQYF
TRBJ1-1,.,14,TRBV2,CASSEWALNTEAFF
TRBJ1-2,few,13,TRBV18,CASSPRSENGYTF
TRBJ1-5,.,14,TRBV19,CASSTSSRNQPQHF
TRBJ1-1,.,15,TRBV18,CASSPRTGVNTEAFF
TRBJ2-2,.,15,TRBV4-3,CASSAILAGSGELFF
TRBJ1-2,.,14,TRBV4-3,CASSQVGGHEGYTF
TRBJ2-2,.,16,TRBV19,CASMTGTLSNTGELFF
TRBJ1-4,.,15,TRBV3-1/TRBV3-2,CASSLGSSGNEKLFF
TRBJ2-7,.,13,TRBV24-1,CATSGRRGGEQYF
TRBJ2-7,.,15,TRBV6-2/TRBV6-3,CASSFRGIGTWEQYF
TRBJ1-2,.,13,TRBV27,CASSPLGRGGYTF
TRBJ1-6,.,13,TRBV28,CASDRQKNSPLHF
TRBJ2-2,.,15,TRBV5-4,CASSRGAENTGELFF
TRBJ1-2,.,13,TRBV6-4,CASSDAGGNGYTF
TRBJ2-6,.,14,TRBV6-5,CASSYRVGANVLTF
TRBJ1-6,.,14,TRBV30,CAWSAGQGTSPLHF
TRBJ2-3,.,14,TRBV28,CASRRLAGGHTQYF
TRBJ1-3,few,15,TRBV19,CASRRLDGSGNTIYF
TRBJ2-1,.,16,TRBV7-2,CASSPLSGGGRNEQFF
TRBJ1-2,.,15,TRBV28,CASSQIGGGNYGYTF
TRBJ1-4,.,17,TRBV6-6,CASSLTPTRSLNEKLFF
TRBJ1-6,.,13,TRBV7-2,CASSLAPPSPLHF
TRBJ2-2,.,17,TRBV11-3,CASSPHPETGGTGELFF
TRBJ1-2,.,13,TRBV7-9,CASSEDKIYGYTF